The T cell receptor (beta chain) under discussion was sequenced for a study of blood T cells in healthy people across ages. Study information: About one barcoded beta molecule per two T cells was captured by template switching.

Worth noting for this clonotype: What it binds is not known.

With a J-beta primer mix and a sample-barcoded 5' primer, a second PCR ran roughly 6 to 11 cycles. The study obtained at least 2.5 million CDR3-containing paired-end reads from every sample. TCRdb fed the 5' RACE reads into MiXCR, producing one record per CDR3 protein. The repertoire holds 1.6 million or so distinct CDR3 sequences, with about 31% as singletons. The study, taken as a whole, reports: With naive T cell percentage, TCR beta diversity showed a strong correlation. Leaving the PBMCs unsorted stopped any conclusive comparison of naive versus antigen-experienced cells.

The sequenced material came from blood. This sequence originates from a woman aged 25 to 39 in good health.

CDR3 protein: CASTSWFSVDTGELFF. The DNA for the CDR3 is TGTGCCAGCACCTCCTGGTTTTCGGTGGACACCGGGGAGCTGTTTTTT. This chain uses TRBV12-3 or TRBV12-4 with TRBJ2-2; D gene unclear. The CDR3 loop spans 16 amino acids. V lost 7 bases, J lost 3 bases, and 18 bases lay in between.